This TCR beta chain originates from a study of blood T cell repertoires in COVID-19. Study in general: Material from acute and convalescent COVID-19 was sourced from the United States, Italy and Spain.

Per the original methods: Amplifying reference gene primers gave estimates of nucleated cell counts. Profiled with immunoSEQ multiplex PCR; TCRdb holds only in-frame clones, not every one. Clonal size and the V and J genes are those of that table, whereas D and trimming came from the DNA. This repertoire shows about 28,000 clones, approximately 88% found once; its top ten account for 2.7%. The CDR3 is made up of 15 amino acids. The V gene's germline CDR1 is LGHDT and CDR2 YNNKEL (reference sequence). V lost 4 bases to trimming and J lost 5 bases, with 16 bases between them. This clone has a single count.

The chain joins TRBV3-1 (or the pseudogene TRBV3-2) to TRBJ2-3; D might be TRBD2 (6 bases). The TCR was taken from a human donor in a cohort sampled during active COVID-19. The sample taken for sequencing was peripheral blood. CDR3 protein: CASSPFVGRGDTQYF. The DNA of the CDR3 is TGTGCCAGCAGCCCCTTCGTGGGGCGGGGAGATACGCAGTATTTT.